These T cell receptor beta chains were read from a single sample in a study of post-analysis software for immune sequencing data. TCRdb analysed the PCR reads with MiXCR anew, one entry per CDR3 protein. There are about 680,000 distinct CDR3 sequences in the sample; approximately 59% occur only once, and about 11% lies in the top ten. Specimen: blood. These receptors all come from a girl aged 2-10 years with multiple sclerosis. The CDR3 runs from the conserved cysteine through the conserved F or W. A D gene is named only where the DNA matches it firmly. Size tells how often a clone was seen (once, few, many) or the class of an expanded clone, and some rows leave it out.

J gene	V gene	clone size	D gene	CDR3 DNA	CDR3 protein
TRBJ2-1	TRBV15	NA	TRBD1	TGTGCCACCAGCCCAGGGGGTCCCTTGACTGAGCAGTTCTTC	CATSPGGPLTEQFF
TRBJ1-4	TRBV7-2	NA	NA	TGTGCCAGCAGCCCCGGGGCCCTCGTACCTGGGGCTAATGAAAAACTGTTTTTT	CASSPGALVPGANEKLFF
TRBJ2-1	TRBV10-3	NA	NA	TGTGCCATCAGTGAGGACATGGCGCAGTTCTTC	CAISEDMAQFF
TRBJ2-1	TRBV7-2	NA	TRBD2	TGTGCCAGCAGCTTAGCACCTAGCGGGGTTTACAATGAGCAGTTCTTC	CASSLAPSGVYNEQFF
TRBJ2-7	TRBV15	NA	TRBD1	TGTGCCACCAGCAGACTCCCACTTCAGGGGGCATACGAGCAGTACTTC	CATSRLPLQGAYEQYF
TRBJ2-7	TRBV10-3	NA	TRBD2	TGTGCCATCGGGAGGGTCGGGGCGGGAATACTGGAGGGGCCTCCCGAGCAGTACTTC	CAIGRVGAGILEGPPEQYF
TRBJ2-7	TRBV12-3/TRBV12-4	NA	TRBD2	TGTGCCAGCAGTACGGGACTAGCGGGGTCCTACGAGCAGTACTTC	CASSTGLAGSYEQYF
TRBJ2-3	TRBV6-6	few	TRBD2	TGTGCCAGCAGTTACTCCCGGACTAGCGTACGCACAGATACGCAGTATTTT	CASSYSRTSVRTDTQYF
TRBJ2-1	TRBV20-1	NA	TRBD2	TGCAGTGCTCAAGGGGCTAGCGGGAGGTCCAGACATGAGCAGTTCTTC	CSAQGASGRSRHEQFF
TRBJ2-1	TRBV7-9	few	TRBD2	TGTGCCAGCCGCCCCGGGGGGACTAGCGGGAGCAATGAGCAGTTCTTC	CASRPGGTSGSNEQFF
TRBJ2-5	TRBV4-1	NA	TRBD2	TGCGCCAGCAGCCAGGGCCACTGGGGGATACTAGCGGGCGAGACCCAGTACTTC	CASSQGHWGILAGETQYF
TRBJ2-3	TRBV7-9	NA	NA	TGTGCCAGCAGCTCGAGACTGGGGGCAACAGATACGCAGTATTTT	CASSSRLGATDTQYF
TRBJ2-7	TRBV12-3/TRBV12-4	NA	NA	TGTGCCAGCAGCCACAGGGCTCGGGAGCAGTACTTC	CASSHRAREQYF